Following are 9 T cell receptor beta chains from one sample sequenced in a study of beta chain features in type 1 diabetes. Expressed TCRB transcripts got sequenced, as all isolated RNA was reverse transcribed. Clones were sequenced by immunoSEQ multiplex PCR, and TCRdb holds only the in-frame ones, with some missing. The data hold approximately 100,000 clones, with around 40% observed a single time. The source material was stem cell memory CD4+ T cells from blood. The receptors shown here come from a woman under 30 in good health.

The chain couples TRBV30 to TRBJ1-3; 8 positions match TRBD1. Trimming removed 2 bases from V and 4 bases from J; junction bases left unmatched: 7. Germline V gene data show CDR1 as GTSNPN and CDR2 as SVGIG (reference sequence). This CDR3 comprises 15 residues. DNA of the CDR3: TGTGCCTGGAGTAACAGGGGGATGCTAGGAAACACCATATATTTT. Residues: CAWSNRGMLGNTIYF.

V gene TRBV19 combines with J gene TRBJ1-5, with D perhaps TRBD1 (5 bases). In germline, CDR1 is LNHDA, CDR2 SQIVND (reference sequence). The V end lost 7 bases, the J end lost 7 bases, and 23 bases lay between the germline ends. The CDR3 loop spans 16 amino acids. The CDR3 region is CASIPAARAMGQPQHF. The CDR3 bases are TGTGCCAGTATTCCTGCCGCCAGGGCCATGGGACAGCCCCAGCATTTT. Filled out from reference TRBV19 and TRBJ1-5, the complete variable domain reads DGGITQSPKYLFRKEGQNVTLSCEQNLNHDAMYWYRQDPGQGLRLIYYSQIVNDFQKGDIAEGYSVSREKKESFPLTVTSAQKNPTAFYLCASIPAARAMGQPQHFGDGTRLSIL.

This clone has a handful of counts. The chain recombines TRBV7-2 with TRBJ1-3; D is possibly TRBD1 (6 bases). Trimming removed 5 bases from V and 0 bases from J, with 11 bases in between. The germline V gene has CDR1 SGHTA and CDR2 FQGNSA. This CDR3 has 15 residues. The CDR3 sequence is CASSPQGSSGNTIYF. CDR3 in DNA: TGTGCCAGCAGCCCACAGGGATCCTCTGGAAACACCATATATTTT.

The V and J genes are TRBV11-2 and TRBJ2-3; maybe TRBD2 (6 bases). CDR3 length: 17 residues. CDR1 and CDR2 (germline): SGHAT, FQNNGV. V was cut by 1 base and J by 4 bases, with 18 bases left in between. In DNA, the CDR3 is TGTGCCAGCAGCTTAGTTCTTAGCGGCCCAGGACCAGATACGCAGTATTTT. Amino acid sequence: CASSLVLSGPGPDTQYF.

This clone was counted only a few times. The CDR3 is CASSIGTNTQYF. CDR3 nucleotide sequence: TGTGCCAGCAGTATAGGGACTAATACGCAGTATTTT. The chain uses TRBV28 and TRBJ2-3; 7 nucleotides agree with TRBD2. Germline V gene data show CDR1 as MDHEN and CDR2 as SYDVKM. Trimming at V came to 5 bases and at J to 7 bases, leaving 3 bases not matched to a gene. This CDR3 spans 12 amino acids.

The chain has TRBV5-6 and TRBJ2-5; possible D gene TRBD1, 6 bases. Germline CDR1 reads SGHDT; CDR2 reads YYEEEE. V lost 0 bases and J 4 bases, leaving 13 bases between the germline ends. The CDR3 contains 15 residues. CDR3 amino acids: CASSLGQGGAETQYF. Here the CDR3 DNA reads TGTGCCAGCAGCTTGGGGCAAGGGGGAGCAGAGACCCAGTACTTC.

This clone has more than one count but fewer than ten. V usage is TRBV28 and J usage is TRBJ2-3; tentative D call: TRBD2 (6 bases). The ends were cut back, 5 bases at V and 0 bases at J, with 12 bases in the middle. The germline gives CDR1 MDHEN, CDR2 SYDVKM. The length of the CDR3 is 15 residues. CDR3 sequence (DNA): TGTGCCAGCAGTGATAGCGGACTTAGCACAGATACGCAGTATTTT. Its protein product is CASSDSGLSTDTQYF.

V gene TRBV5-6 combines with J gene TRBJ2-7, with D unresolved. Germline CDR1 is SGHDT and CDR2 is YYEEEE. Trimming stripped 2 bases from V and 2 bases from J, with 11 bases between. This CDR3 has 14 amino acids. The CDR3 is CASSLYSPTYEQYF. For the CDR3, the DNA is TGTGCCAGCAGCTTATACAGTCCCACCTACGAGCAGTACTTC.

The chain carries TRBV7-9 and TRBJ2-7, with D tentatively TRBD1 (5 bases). The CDR3 length is 13 residues. The ends were cut back, 6 bases at V and 5 bases at J, with 14 bases in the middle. Germline V lookup: CDR1 SEHNR, CDR2 FQNEAQ (reference sequence). The CDR3 DNA follows: TGTGCCAGCAGGGGCCTGTTAGGGGACGAGCAGTACTTC. Its translation: CASRGLLGDEQYF.